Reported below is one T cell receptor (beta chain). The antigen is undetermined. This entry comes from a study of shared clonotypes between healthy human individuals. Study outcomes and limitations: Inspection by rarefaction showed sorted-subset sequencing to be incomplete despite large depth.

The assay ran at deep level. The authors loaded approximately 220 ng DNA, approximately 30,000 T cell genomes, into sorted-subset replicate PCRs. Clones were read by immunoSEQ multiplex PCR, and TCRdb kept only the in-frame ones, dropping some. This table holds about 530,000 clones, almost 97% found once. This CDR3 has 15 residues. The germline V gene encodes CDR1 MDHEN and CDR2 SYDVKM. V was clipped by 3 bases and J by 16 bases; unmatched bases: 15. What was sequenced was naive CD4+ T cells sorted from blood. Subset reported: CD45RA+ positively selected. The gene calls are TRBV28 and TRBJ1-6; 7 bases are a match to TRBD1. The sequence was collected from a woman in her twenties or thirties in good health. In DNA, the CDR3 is TGTGCCAGCAGTTTTGAACCGGGACAGCCCCATCGTCTCCACTTT. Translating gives CASSFEPGQPHRLHF.